Following are 7 T cell receptor beta chains from one sample sequenced in a study of blood T cell repertoires in COVID-19. TCRdb's table, derived via immunoSEQ multiplex PCR, lists solely in-frame clones and lacks some. The sample lists fewer than 150,000 clones; 85% were seen once. Material: peripheral blood. The source of these receptors is a human donor in a cohort sampled during active COVID-19.

This rearrangement joins TRBV24-1 to TRBJ2-5; no clear D. Trimming took off 3 bases at V and 2 bases at J, with 6 bases between the two ends. The CDR3 is made up of 13 amino acids. The V gene's germline CDR1 is KGHDR and CDR2 SFDVKD. CDR3 sequence reads: CATSDGVQETQYF. CDR3 nucleotides: TGTGCCACCAGTGATGGAGTGCAAGAGACCCAGTACTTC.

The chain has TRBV7-2 and TRBJ1-2; D perhaps matches TRBD1 (6 bases). CDR3 length: 14 residues. V lost 4 bases and J 6 bases, leaving 15 bases between the germline ends. Germline V CDR1 and CDR2: SGHTA, FQGNSA. CDR3 protein: CASSYSSKGDGYTF. CDR3 DNA: TGTGCCAGCAGCTATAGTAGCAAGGGGGATGGCTACACCTTC.

This chain joins TRBV6-6 and TRBJ2-3; possibly TRBD2 for D (5 bases). Germline V gives CDR1 MNHNY, CDR2 SVGAGI (reference sequence). The CDR3 consists of 15 residues. V was cut by 2 bases and J by 5 bases, with 14 bases left in between. CDR3 protein: CASSYRGLEGDTQYF. The CDR3 nucleotides read TGTGCCAGCAGTTACCGAGGATTAGAGGGAGATACGCAGTATTTT.

The CDR3 DNA reads TGCGCCAGCAGCTTTGGAGCAGGGTACACTGAAGCTTTCTTT. Translated, it gives CASSFGAGYTEAFF. V and J are TRBV5-1 and TRBJ1-1; D is perhaps TRBD1 (5 bases). The germline CDR1 and CDR2 sequences are SGHRS and YFSETQ. This CDR3 has 14 amino acids. V was clipped by 2 bases and J by 3 bases, with 11 bases between them.

The V gene is TRBV7-2, the J gene TRBJ2-7, with D maybe TRBD1 (8 bases). CDR1 and CDR2 from the germline V gene are SGHTA and FQGNSA. Trimming pared 5 bases from V and 5 bases from J, leaving 28 bases between. This CDR3 has 18 residues. The CDR3 protein is CASSPGRDQGALVDEQYF. In DNA form, the CDR3 reads TGTGCCAGCAGCCCGGGGAGGGACCAGGGGGCTCTTGTCGACGAGCAGTACTTC. The whole variable domain, filled in from reference TRBV7-2 and TRBJ2-7, reads GAGVSQSPSNKVTEKGKDVELRCDPISGHTALYWYRQSLGQGLEFLIYFQGNSAPDKSGLPSDRFSAERTGGSVSTLTIQRTQQEDSAVYLCASSPGRDQGALVDEQYFGPGTRLTVT.

The CDR3 loop is CATSRIGSSVSYNEQFF. CDR3 in DNA: TGTGCCACCAGCAGGATTGGGTCTAGCGTTAGCTACAATGAGCAGTTCTTC. The gene calls are TRBV15 and TRBJ2-1, with TRBD2 as a possible D gene (6 bases). This CDR3 is built from 17 residues. Per germline, CDR1 LNHNV and CDR2 YYDKDF (reference sequence). Trimming shortened V by 3 bases and J by 3 bases, and 18 bases separated the two germline ends.

This chain uses TRBV15 with TRBJ2-1; D unresolved. V was trimmed by 0 bases and J by 12 bases, leaving 12 bases between them. This CDR3 region has 13 residues. From germline, CDR1 is LNHNV and CDR2 YYDKDF (reference sequence). CDR3 DNA: TGTGCCACCAGCAGAGATAAAGTCCACGGGCAGTTCTTC. This encodes CATSRDKVHGQFF.